Listed here are 19 T cell receptor beta chains from one sample, sequenced in a study of T cell responses to AZD1222 COVID-19 vaccine. Produced via immunoSEQ multiplex PCR; TCRdb's table is partial and in-frame only. The sample holds 95,000 to 150,000 clones, 87% seen once. Sequenced here: peripheral blood, sampled on day 0 of AZD1222 vaccination. The receptors come from an adult in good health.

The chain carries TRBV3-1 (or the pseudogene TRBV3-2) and TRBJ2-2; D unresolved. Per the germline V gene, CDR1 is LGHDT and CDR2 is YNNKEL (reference sequence). CDR3 length: 15 amino acids. Trimming removed 0 bases at V and 1 base at J, with 6 bases between. The CDR3 here is CASSQETRNTGELFF. In DNA, the CDR3 is TGTGCCAGCAGCCAAGAGACCCGGAACACCGGGGAGCTGTTTTTT.

The chain uses TRBV2 and TRBJ2-5; maybe TRBD1 (6 bases). V was cut by 7 bases and J by 12 bases, with 21 bases left in between. Germline V CDR1 and CDR2: SNHLY, FYNNEI. This CDR3 region has 13 residues. Here the CDR3 reads CASNKDRQHGKYF. CDR3 coding DNA: TGTGCCAGCAATAAGGACAGACAGCATGGGAAGTACTTC.

This clone was observed a few times. The chain combines TRBV2 with TRBJ2-7; 9 bases match TRBD1. Germline trimming cut 6 bases from V and 2 bases from J; bases unmatched to any gene: 5. The length of the CDR3 is 14 residues. The germline V gene encodes CDR1 SNHLY and CDR2 FYNNEI. The CDR3 nucleotides are TGTGCCAGCAGGCCGGGACAGGGCACCTACGAGCAGTACTTC. Amino acid sequence: CASRPGQGTYEQYF.

V gene TRBV27 combines with J gene TRBJ2-5; 8 positions match TRBD1. Per the germline V gene, CDR1 is MNHEY and CDR2 is SMNVEV (reference sequence). This CDR3 has 15 residues. V lost 3 bases, J lost 5 bases, and 8 bases stayed unmatched. The CDR3 bases are TGTGCCAGCAGTTTGGGCAGGGGGCTATTGGAGACCCAGTACTTC. Translated: CASSLGRGLLETQYF.

The chain recombines TRBV9 with TRBJ2-3; 11 bases agree with TRBD2. The CDR3 runs 17 residues. The J segment lost 2 bases and the V segment lost 2 bases, leaving 7 bases of the junction unmatched. The germline V gene encodes CDR1 SGDLS and CDR2 YYNGEE. CDR3 amino acids: CASSVDPSGGLTDTQYF. In nucleotides, the CDR3 is TGTGCCAGCAGCGTCGACCCTAGCGGGGGGCTCACAGATACGCAGTATTTT.

This clone was found a few times. The rearrangement links TRBV19 to TRBJ2-7; TRBD1 matches 10 bases. The germline V gene encodes CDR1 LNHDA and CDR2 SQIVND (reference sequence). This CDR3 contains 15 residues. Losses at the gene ends were 8 bases for V and 4 bases for J; bases not matched to a gene: 11. The CDR3 region has the DNA TGTGCCAGTTCTAAGGTCGGGACAGGGGAATACGAGCAGTACTTC. It encodes CASSKVGTGEYEQYF.

This clone was seen a few times. The V gene is TRBV27, the J gene TRBJ1-5; D uncertain. The CDR3 loop spans 14 amino acids. Trimming left V 5 bases short and J 5 bases short, with 13 bases between. The germline V gene encodes CDR1 MNHEY and CDR2 SMNVEV (reference sequence). CDR3 in amino acids: CASSKDRTYQPQHF. The CDR3 DNA sequence: TGTGCCAGCAGTAAAGACCGAACCTATCAGCCCCAGCATTTT.

The V gene is TRBV5-1, the J gene TRBJ2-7; TRBD1 matches 9 bases. The length of the CDR3 is 14 residues. The germline gives CDR1 SGHRS, CDR2 YFSETQ. V lost 4 bases and J lost 4; bases outside the gene matches: 6. CDR3: CASSLDRGKYEQYF. The CDR3 DNA follows: TGCGCCAGCAGCCTGGACAGGGGCAAGTACGAGCAGTACTTC.

V gene TRBV19 combines with J gene TRBJ1-1; a weak D match, TRBD1 (5 bases). This CDR3 contains 15 residues. V lost 1 base and J lost 1, with 10 bases in between. Germline V gives CDR1 LNHDA, CDR2 SQIVND (reference sequence). DNA of the CDR3: TGTGCCAGTAGTATAGGGACAAGGACGAACACTGAAGCTTTCTTT. Its translation is CASSIGTRTNTEAFF. Based on the CDR3 plus reference TRBV19 and TRBJ1-1, the full variable domain is DGGITQSPKYLFRKEGQNVTLSCEQNLNHDAMYWYRQDPGQGLRLIYYSQIVNDFQKGDIAEGYSVSREKKESFPLTVTSAQKNPTAFYLCASSIGTRTNTEAFFGQGTRLTVV.

CDR3 residues: CASSSQGGGWQTQYF. In DNA form, the CDR3 reads TGTGCCAGCAGCTCACAGGGAGGGGGGTGGCAGACCCAGTACTTC. J is TRBJ2-5 and V is TRBV7-6; maybe TRBD2 (7 bases). CDR1 SGHVS and CDR2 FNYEAQ come from the germline V gene. This CDR3 spans 15 amino acids. Trimming took off 4 bases at V and 6 bases at J, with 18 bases between the two ends.

This chain connects TRBV3-1 (or the pseudogene TRBV3-2) to TRBJ2-7; either TRBD1 or TRBD2 may fit D (7 bases each). Looked up from germline, CDR1 is LGHDT and CDR2 is YNNKEL (reference sequence). The V end was cut by 4 bases, the J end by 2 bases, with 18 bases between. The CDR3 consists of 16 residues. The CDR3 loop is CASSPTRAGGAYEQYF. As DNA, the CDR3 is TGTGCCAGCAGCCCAACGAGGGCAGGGGGGGCCTACGAGCAGTACTTC.

CDR3 sequence: CASSRQGGLNQPQHF. CDR3 DNA: TGTGCCAGCAGTCGACAGGGGGGTCTTAATCAGCCCCAGCATTTT. This rearrangement joins TRBV6-2 or TRBV6-3 to TRBJ1-5; 9 nucleotides align to TRBD1. Germline CDR1 reads MNHEY; CDR2 reads SVGEGT. Unmatched junction bases numbered 6, after V lost 5 bases and J lost 4 bases. This CDR3 is 15 amino acids long.

This clone is a singleton in its sample. The J gene is TRBJ2-3, the V gene TRBV7-3; D is undetermined. V lost 5 bases, J lost 6 bases, and 9 bases lay in between. The CDR3 has 12 amino acids. The germline V gene has CDR1 SGHTA and CDR2 FQGTGA. The CDR3 loop is CASSLRPDTQYF. The CDR3 DNA sequence: TGTGCCAGCAGCCTACGACCGGATACGCAGTATTTT. The complete variable domain, with remaining parts taken from reference TRBV7-3 and TRBJ2-3, reads GAGVSQTPSNKVTEKGKYVELRCDPISGHTALYWYRQSLGQGPEFLIYFQGTGAADDSGLPNDRFFAVRPEGSVSTLKIQRTERGDSAVYLCASSLRPDTQYFGPGTRLTVL.

The rearrangement uses TRBV4-1 and TRBJ2-7; weak D call: TRBD2 (5 bases). This CDR3 has 14 amino acids. Germline CDR1 MGHRA, CDR2 YSYEKL. Trimming removed 0 bases at V and 4 bases at J, with 10 bases between. The CDR3 sequence: CASSQERTPYEQYF. The CDR3 DNA sequence: TGCGCCAGCAGCCAAGAGAGGACTCCGTACGAGCAGTACTTC.

CDR3 coding DNA: TGTGCCAGCAGCCCGAGGGTTAGCACAGATACGCAGTATTTT. Translation: CASSPRVSTDTQYF. V gene TRBV7-3 combines with J gene TRBJ2-3; tentative D call: TRBD2 (5 bases). Germline assignment: CDR1 SGHTA and CDR2 FQGTGA. Trimming cost V 5 bases and J 0 bases, with 9 bases left between them. The CDR3 contains 14 residues.

The J gene is TRBJ2-7, the V gene TRBV21-1; TRBD1 was called by the table and not checked on the DNA. TRBV21-1 counts as a pseudogene. The CDR3 is made up of 15 amino acids. The chain's CDR3 is CASSKNGAGGYEQYF. CDR3 in DNA: TGTGCCAGCAGCAAAAATGGGGCAGGGGGCTACGAGCAGTACTTC.

The V gene is TRBV18, the J gene TRBJ2-1; D remains unclear. Per the germline V gene, CDR1 is KGHSH and CDR2 is LQKENI. This CDR3 spans 15 amino acids. Trimming cost V 3 bases and J 4 bases, with 13 bases left between them. The CDR3 loop is CASSPIQTNYNEQFF. The CDR3 DNA is TGTGCCAGCTCACCCATTCAGACAAATTACAATGAGCAGTTCTTC.

The CDR3 is CASSFLNEKLFF. For the CDR3, the DNA is TGTGCCAGCAGTTTCTTAAATGAAAAACTGTTTTTT. The chain combines TRBV27 with TRBJ1-4; D remains ambiguous. Germline-derived CDR1 and CDR2 are MNHEY and SMNVEV (reference sequence). The CDR3 sequence is 12 residues long. The V gene lost 3 bases and the J gene lost 5 bases, with 4 bases spanning the gap.

The chain uses TRBV5-4 and TRBJ1-3, with TRBD1 as a possible D gene (5 bases). CDR3 length equals 14 residues. In germline, CDR1 is SGHNT, CDR2 YYREEE (reference sequence). The V end was cut by 3 bases, the J end by 3 bases, with 10 bases between. The CDR3 nucleotides are TGTGCCAGCAGCTCGGGACCGAGTGGAAACACCATATATTTT. This encodes CASSSGPSGNTIYF.